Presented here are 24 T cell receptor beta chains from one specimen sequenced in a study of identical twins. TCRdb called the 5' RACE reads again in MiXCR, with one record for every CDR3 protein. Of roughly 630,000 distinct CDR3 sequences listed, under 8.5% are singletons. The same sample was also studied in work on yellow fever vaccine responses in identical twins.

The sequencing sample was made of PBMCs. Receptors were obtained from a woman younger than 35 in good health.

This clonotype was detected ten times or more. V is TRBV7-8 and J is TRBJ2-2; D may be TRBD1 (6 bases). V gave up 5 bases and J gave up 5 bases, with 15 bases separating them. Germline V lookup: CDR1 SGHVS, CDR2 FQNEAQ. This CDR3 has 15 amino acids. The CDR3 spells CASSQLGQGTGELFF. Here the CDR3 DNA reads TGTGCCAGCAGCCAGCTGGGGCAGGGGACCGGGGAGCTGTTTTTT.

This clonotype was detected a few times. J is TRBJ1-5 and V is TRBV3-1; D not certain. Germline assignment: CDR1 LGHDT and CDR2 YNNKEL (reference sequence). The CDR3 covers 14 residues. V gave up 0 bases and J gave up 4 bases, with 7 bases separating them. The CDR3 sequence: CASSQDPLNQPQHF. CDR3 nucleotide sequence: TGTGCCAGCAGCCAAGATCCCCTTAATCAGCCCCAGCATTTT.

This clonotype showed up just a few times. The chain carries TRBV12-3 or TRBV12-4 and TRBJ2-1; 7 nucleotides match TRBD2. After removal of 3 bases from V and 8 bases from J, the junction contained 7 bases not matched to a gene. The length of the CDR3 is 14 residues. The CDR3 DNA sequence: TGTGCCAGCAGTTTCGCCGGACTAGGTTATGAGCAGTTCTTC. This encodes CASSFAGLGYEQFF.

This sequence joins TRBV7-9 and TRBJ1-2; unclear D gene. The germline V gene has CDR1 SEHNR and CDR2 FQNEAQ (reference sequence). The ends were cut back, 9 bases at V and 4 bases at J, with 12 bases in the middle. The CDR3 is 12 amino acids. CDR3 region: CARGRGLYGYTF. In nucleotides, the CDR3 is TGTGCCAGGGGCCGAGGGCTCTATGGCTACACCTTC.

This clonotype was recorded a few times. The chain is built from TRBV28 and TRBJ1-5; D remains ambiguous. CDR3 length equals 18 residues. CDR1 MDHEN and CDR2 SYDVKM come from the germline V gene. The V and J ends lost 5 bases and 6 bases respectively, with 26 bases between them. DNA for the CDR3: TGTGCCAGCAGTCCCCGAGGTGGCCGATACAATCATTTTCAGCCCCAGCATTTT. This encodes CASSPRGGRYNHFQPQHF.

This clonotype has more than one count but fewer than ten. The CDR3 spells CATSRDGRGLTETQYF. CDR3 nucleotide sequence: TGTGCCACCAGCAGAGATGGTAGGGGGCTAACAGAGACCCAGTACTTC. This chain uses TRBV15 with TRBJ2-5, with 7 bases matching TRBD1. CDR3 length: 16 residues. The germline CDR1 and CDR2 sequences are LNHNV and YYDKDF (reference sequence). The V and J ends lost 0 bases and 4 bases, in that order; junction bases with no gene match: 8. Variable domain in full (rest from reference TRBV15 and TRBJ2-5): DAMVIQNPRYQVTQFGKPVTLSCSQTLNHNVMYWYQQKSSQAPKLLFHYYDKDFNNEADTPDNFQSRRPNTSFCFLDIRSPGLGDTAMYLCATSRDGRGLTETQYFGPGTRLLVL.

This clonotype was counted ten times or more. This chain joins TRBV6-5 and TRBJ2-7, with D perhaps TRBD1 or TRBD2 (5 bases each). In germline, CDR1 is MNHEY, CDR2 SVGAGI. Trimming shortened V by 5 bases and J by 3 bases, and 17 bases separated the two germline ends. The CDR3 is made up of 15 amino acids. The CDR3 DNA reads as TGTGCCAGCAGTACTTACCGGGACCGAAGCTACGAGCAGTACTTC. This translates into CASSTYRDRSYEQYF.

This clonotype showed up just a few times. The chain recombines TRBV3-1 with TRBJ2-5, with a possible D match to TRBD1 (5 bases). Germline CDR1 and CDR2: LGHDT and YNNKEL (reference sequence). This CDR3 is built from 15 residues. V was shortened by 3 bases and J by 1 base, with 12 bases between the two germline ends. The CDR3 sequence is CASSHNTGFQETQYF. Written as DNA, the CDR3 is TGTGCCAGCAGCCATAACACAGGATTCCAAGAGACCCAGTACTTC.

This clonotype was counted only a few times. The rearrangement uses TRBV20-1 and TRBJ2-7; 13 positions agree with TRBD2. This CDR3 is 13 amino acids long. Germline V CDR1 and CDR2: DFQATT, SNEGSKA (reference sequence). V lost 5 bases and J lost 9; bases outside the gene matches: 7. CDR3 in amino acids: CSAPGLAGAAQYV. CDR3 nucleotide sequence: TGCAGTGCTCCCGGACTAGCGGGGGCCGCGCAGTACGTC.

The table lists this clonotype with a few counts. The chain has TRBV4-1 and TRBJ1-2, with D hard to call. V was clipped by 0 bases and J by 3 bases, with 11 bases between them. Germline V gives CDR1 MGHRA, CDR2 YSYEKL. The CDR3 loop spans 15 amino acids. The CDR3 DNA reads TGCGCCAGCAGCCAAGATGGAGAAGGGTACTATGGCTACACCTTC. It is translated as CASSQDGEGYYGYTF.

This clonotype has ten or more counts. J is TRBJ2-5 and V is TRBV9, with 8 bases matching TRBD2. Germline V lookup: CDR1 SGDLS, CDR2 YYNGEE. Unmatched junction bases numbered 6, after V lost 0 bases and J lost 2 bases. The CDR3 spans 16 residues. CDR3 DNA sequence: TGTGCCAGCAGCGTAGCTACGGGAGGGGTTCAAGAGACCCAGTACTTC. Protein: CASSVATGGVQETQYF. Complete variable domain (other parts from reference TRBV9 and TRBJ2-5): DSGVTQTPKHLITATGQRVTLRCSPRSGDLSVYWYQQSLDQGLQFLIQYYNGEERAKGNILERFSAQQFPDLHSELNLSSLELGDSALYFCASSVATGGVQETQYFGPGTRLLVL.

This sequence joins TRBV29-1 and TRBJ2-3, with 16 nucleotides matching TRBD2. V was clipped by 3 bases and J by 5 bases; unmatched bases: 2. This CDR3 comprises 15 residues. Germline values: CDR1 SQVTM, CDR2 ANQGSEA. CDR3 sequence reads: CSVDGTSGGVDTQYF. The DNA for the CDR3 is TGCAGCGTTGACGGGACTAGCGGGGGGGTAGATACGCAGTATTTT.

In DNA form, the CDR3 reads TGTGCCAGCAGCTTAGACGGGGGCAACACGCAGTATTTT. It specifies CASSLDGGNTQYF. V usage is TRBV7-9 and J usage is TRBJ2-3, with D perhaps being TRBD1 or TRBD2 (6 bases each). This CDR3 comprises 13 residues. V dropped 1 base and J dropped 9 bases, with 11 bases sitting between them. CDR1 and CDR2 (germline): SEHNR, FQNEAQ (reference sequence).

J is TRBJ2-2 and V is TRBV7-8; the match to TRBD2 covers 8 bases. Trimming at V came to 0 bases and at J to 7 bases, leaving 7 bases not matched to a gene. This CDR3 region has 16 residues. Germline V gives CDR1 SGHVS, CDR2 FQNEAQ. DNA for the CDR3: TGTGCCAGCAGCTTAGCTGTCGGGGGGGGCGGCGGGGAGCTGTTTTTT. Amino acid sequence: CASSLAVGGGGGELFF.

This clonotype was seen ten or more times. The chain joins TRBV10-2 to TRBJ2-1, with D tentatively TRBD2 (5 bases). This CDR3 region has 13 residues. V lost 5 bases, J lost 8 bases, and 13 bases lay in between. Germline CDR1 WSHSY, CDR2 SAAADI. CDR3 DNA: TGCGCCAGCAGTATGAGACTACGGGATGAGCAGTTCTTC. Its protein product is CASSMRLRDEQFF.

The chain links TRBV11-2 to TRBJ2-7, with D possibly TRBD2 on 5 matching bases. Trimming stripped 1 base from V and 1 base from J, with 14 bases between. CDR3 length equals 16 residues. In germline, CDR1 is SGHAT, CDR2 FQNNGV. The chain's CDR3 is CASSLAGATSSYEQYV. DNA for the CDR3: TGTGCCAGCAGCTTAGCTGGAGCCACTAGTTCCTACGAGCAGTACGTC.

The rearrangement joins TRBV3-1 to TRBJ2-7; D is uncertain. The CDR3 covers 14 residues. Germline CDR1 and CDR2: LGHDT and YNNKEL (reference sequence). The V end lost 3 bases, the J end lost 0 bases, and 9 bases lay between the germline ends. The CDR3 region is CASSHLHASYEQYF. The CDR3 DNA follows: TGTGCCAGCAGCCATCTACATGCCTCCTACGAGCAGTACTTC.

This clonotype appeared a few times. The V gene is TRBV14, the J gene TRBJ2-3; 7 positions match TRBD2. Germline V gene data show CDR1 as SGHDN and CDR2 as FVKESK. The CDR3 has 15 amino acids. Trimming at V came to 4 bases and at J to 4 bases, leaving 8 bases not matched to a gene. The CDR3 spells CASSLTSGTADTQYF. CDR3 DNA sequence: TGTGCCAGCAGCCTTACAAGCGGGACGGCAGATACGCAGTATTTT. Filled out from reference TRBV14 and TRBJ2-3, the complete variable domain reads EAGVTQFPSHSVIEKGQTVTLRCDPISGHDNLYWYRRVMGKEIKFLLHFVKESKQDESGMPNNRFLAERTGGTYSTLKVQPAELEDSGVYFCASSLTSGTADTQYFGPGTRLTVL.

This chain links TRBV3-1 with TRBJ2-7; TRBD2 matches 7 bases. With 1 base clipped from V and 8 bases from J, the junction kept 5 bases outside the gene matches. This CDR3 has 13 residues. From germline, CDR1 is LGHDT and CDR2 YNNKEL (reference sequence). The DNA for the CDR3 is TGTGCCAGCAGCCAAGCGAGCGGGGACCAGCAGTACTTC. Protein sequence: CASSQASGDQQYF.

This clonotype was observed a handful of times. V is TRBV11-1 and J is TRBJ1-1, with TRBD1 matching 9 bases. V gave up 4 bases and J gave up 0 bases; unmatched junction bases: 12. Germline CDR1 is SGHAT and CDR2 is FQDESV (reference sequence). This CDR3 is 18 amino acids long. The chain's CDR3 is CASSSTDRGILLNTEAFF. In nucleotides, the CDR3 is TGTGCCAGCAGCTCCACGGACAGGGGAATTCTCCTGAACACTGAAGCTTTCTTT.

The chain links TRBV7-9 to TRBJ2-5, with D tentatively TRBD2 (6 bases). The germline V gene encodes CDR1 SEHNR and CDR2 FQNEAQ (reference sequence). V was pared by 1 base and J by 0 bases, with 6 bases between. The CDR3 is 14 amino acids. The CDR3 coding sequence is TGTGCCAGCAGCTTAGTAGCGGACCAAGAGACCCAGTACTTC. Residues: CASSLVADQETQYF.

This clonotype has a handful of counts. In DNA form, the CDR3 reads TGTGCCAGCAGGCGGACTAGCGGGGGCGCGAACACCGGGGAGCTGTTTTTT. Translation: CASRRTSGGANTGELFF. This chain links TRBV3-1 with TRBJ2-2; 13 bases are shared with TRBD2. Losses at the gene ends were 6 bases for V and 0 bases for J; bases not matched to a gene: 4. Per germline, CDR1 LGHDT and CDR2 YNNKEL (reference sequence). The CDR3 runs 17 residues.

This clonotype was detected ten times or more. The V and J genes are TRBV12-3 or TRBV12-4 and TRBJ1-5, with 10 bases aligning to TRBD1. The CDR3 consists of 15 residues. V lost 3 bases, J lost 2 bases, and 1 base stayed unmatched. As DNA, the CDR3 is TGTGCCAGCAGTTTCGGGACAGGGGGCAATCAGCCCCAGCATTTT. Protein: CASSFGTGGNQPQHF.

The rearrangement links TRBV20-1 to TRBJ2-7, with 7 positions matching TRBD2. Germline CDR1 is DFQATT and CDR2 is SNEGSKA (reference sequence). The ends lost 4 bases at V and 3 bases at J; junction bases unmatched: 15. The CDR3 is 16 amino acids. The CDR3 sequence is CSATSGEGEGYYEQYF. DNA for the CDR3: TGCAGTGCTACCTCGGGGGAGGGAGAGGGATACTACGAGCAGTACTTC.